These T cell receptor beta chains were read from a single sample in a study of T cells in Graves' hyperthyroidism and ophthalmopathy. TCRdb re-analysed the multiplex PCR reads in MiXCR, keeping a single row per CDR3 protein. The table has a few hundred thousand distinct CDR3 sequences, under 15% seen once. The material sequenced was blood. These receptors were obtained from a young woman with Graves' hyperthyroidism. CDR3s include the opening cysteine and the closing phenylalanine or tryptophan. The order of the fields is V gene, CDR3 length, clone size, D gene, J gene, CDR3 DNA, CDR3 protein. D genes are given only for firm matches. The size entry is marked missing in some rows and otherwise reads once, few, many or a size class.

>TRBV7-9|10|NA|NA|TRBJ2-7
TGTGCCAGCAGCTTGGACGAGCAGTACTTC
CASSLDEQYF
>TRBV2|12|NA|NA|TRBJ1-3
TGTGCCAGCAGGAGGCCCGGGAACACCATATATTTT
CASRRPGNTIYF
>TRBV30|18|many|NA|TRBJ1-6
TGTGCCTGGAGTGACACTTTCGGAGGACAGACGAATAATTCACCCCTCCACTTT
CAWSDTFGGQTNNSPLHF
>TRBV7-2|13|once|NA|TRBJ2-7
TGTGCCAGCAGCTTGCGGAGCACCTACGAGCAGTACTTC
CASSLRSTYEQYF
>TRBV2|18|many|TRBD2|TRBJ2-1
TGTGCCAGCAGTGAGAGTCTAGCGGGAGCCCTAGGGAGGAATGAGCAGTTCTTC
CASSESLAGALGRNEQFF
>TRBV30|14|many|TRBD2|TRBJ2-2
TGTGCCTGGAGCCGGGGACTAGTAAACGGGGAGCTGTTTTTT
CAWSRGLVNGELFF
>TRBV24-1|20|many|TRBD2|TRBJ2-1
TGTGCCACCAGTGATTTGAGGACTAGCGGGAGGGAAAGCTCCTACAATGAGCAGTTCTTC
CATSDLRTSGRESSYNEQFF
>TRBV5-1|15|many|TRBD2|TRBJ2-1
TGCGCCAGCAGTACGCGGACTAGCGGGGGAAATGAGCAGTTCTTC
CASSTRTSGGNEQFF
>TRBV20-1|11|many|NA|TRBJ2-5
TGCAGTGTTAGGGCGGGAGAGACCCAGTACTTC
CSVRAGETQYF
>TRBV19|17|few|NA|TRBJ1-1
TGTGCCAGTACCGGAGCGGTTGGGGTCATCGGGAACACTGAAGCTTTCTTT
CASTGAVGVIGNTEAFF
>TRBV27|15|many|TRBD2|TRBJ2-1
TGTGCCAGCAGTCCTCGGGGCGGGAGAGTGAATGAGCAGTTCTTC
CASSPRGGRVNEQFF
>TRBV5-6|15|many|TRBD1|TRBJ2-7
TGTGCCAGCAGAATCTCCGGGACAGGCCCCTACGAGCAGTACTTC
CASRISGTGPYEQYF
>TRBV19|16|few|TRBD2|TRBJ2-2
TGTGCCAGTAGTAATCGCGGGAGGGCAGGGACCGGGGAGCTGTTTTTT
CASSNRGRAGTGELFF
>TRBV7-2|13|many|NA|TRBJ2-3
TGTGCCAGTCAGCGGGCTAGCACAGATACGCAGTATTTT
CASQRASTDTQYF
>TRBV24-1|17|few|TRBD1|TRBJ2-1
TGTGCCACCAGTGACTTACGACCGGGACAGGGAGGTTATGAGCAGTTCTTC
CATSDLRPGQGGYEQFF
>TRBV6-1|13|few|NA|TRBJ1-1
TGTGCCAGCAGGACGAACAGCGACACTGAAGCTTTCTTT
CASRTNSDTEAFF
>TRBV7-9|17|many|TRBD2|TRBJ2-1
TGTGCCAGCAGCTTAGGAGCCAGCAGCGGGGTGAACAATGAGCAGTTCTTC
CASSLGASSGVNNEQFF
>TRBV28|15|many|TRBD1|TRBJ1-2
TGTGCCAGCAGTTTACGGACAGGCACTAACTATGGCTACACCTTC
CASSLRTGTNYGYTF
>TRBV19|15|few|NA|TRBJ2-7
TGTGCCAGTAGTAAGCGGGACATACTATCCTACGAGCAGTACTTC
CASSKRDILSYEQYF
>TRBV18|15|few|NA|TRBJ1-1
TGTGCCAGCTCATACATGGCAGAAGGGAACACTGAAGCTTTCTTT
CASSYMAEGNTEAFF
>TRBV28|15|many|TRBD2|TRBJ2-7
TGTGCCAGTACCGGGACTAGCGGGATGGTCTACGAGCAGTACTTC
CASTGTSGMVYEQYF
>TRBV7-8|14|many|NA|TRBJ1-1
TGTGCCAGCATCAGAGGGGCCCTGAACACTGAAGCTTTCTTT
CASIRGALNTEAFF
>TRBV30|12|many|TRBD2|TRBJ2-5
TGTGCCTGGAGTTTCGGGGGGGAGACCCAGTACTTC
CAWSFGGETQYF
>TRBV28|15|NA|NA|TRBJ1-2
TGTGCCACACAGGCCACGGGACTCATGAACTATGGCTACACCTTC
CATQATGLMNYGYTF
>TRBV28|15|many|NA|TRBJ2-2
TGTGCCAGCAGTTTGGCTAGCAGGGGCACCGGGGAGCTGTTTTTT
CASSLASRGTGELFF
>TRBV28|14|few|NA|TRBJ1-2
TGTGCCAGCATCCCCCGGGGGCGAGCCTATGGCTACACCTTC
CASIPRGRAYGYTF
>TRBV28|14|NA|TRBD1|TRBJ2-5
TGTGCCAGCAGTCCGGACAGGGTCTGGGAGACCCAGTACTTC
CASSPDRVWETQYF
>TRBV5-4|14|few|TRBD2|TRBJ2-5
TGCGCCAGCAGCGTACCGGGACTAGAAGAGACCCAGTACTTC
CASSVPGLEETQYF
>TRBV2|13|many|NA|TRBJ2-5
TGTGCCAGCAGACTAGCTGAGCAAGAGACCCAGTACTTC
CASRLAEQETQYF
>TRBV5-1|14|few|TRBD1|TRBJ2-7
TGCGCCAGCAGCTTGGAGGACAGGGGAAACGAGCAGTACTTC
CASSLEDRGNEQYF
>TRBV29-1|12|few|NA|TRBJ2-5
TGCAGCGTTCTACAGAGTGAAGAGACCCAGTACTTC
CSVLQSEETQYF
>TRBV4-1|15|many|NA|TRBJ1-5
TGCGCCAGCAGCCAAGAACCGGCAGTACATCAGCCCCAGCATTTT
CASSQEPAVHQPQHF
>TRBV19|15|NA|NA|TRBJ2-1
TGTGCCAGTAGTATAGACTCAGGGATCTACAATGAGCAGTTCTTC
CASSIDSGIYNEQFF
>TRBV2|16|few|TRBD1|TRBJ1-2
TGTGCCAGCAGCATGGGGACAGGGGCCCGCTTAGGTGGCTACACCTTC
CASSMGTGARLGGYTF
>TRBV7-6|13|NA|NA|TRBJ1-4
TGTGCCAGCAGCTTAGCGGAGGCCGAAAAACTGTTTTTT
CASSLAEAEKLFF
>TRBV24-1|13|NA|NA|TRBJ1-1
TGTGCCACCAGTGACGGGGGGATCACTGAAGCTTTCTTT
CATSDGGITEAFF
>TRBV27|14|NA|NA|TRBJ2-1
TGTGCCAGCAGTCGTTCCGGGACAATCGATGAGCAGTTCTTC
CASSRSGTIDEQFF
>TRBV12-3/TRBV12-4|12|few|TRBD2|TRBJ2-7
TGTGCCAGCAGGGGAGGGCAATACGAGCAGTACTTC
CASRGGQYEQYF
>TRBV12-3/TRBV12-4|14|many|TRBD2|TRBJ2-2
TGTGCCAGCAGTTTCTCGGGAGGGGCCGGGGAGCTGTTTTTT
CASSFSGGAGELFF
>TRBV5-1|14|many|NA|TRBJ2-2
TGCGCCAGCTCAGGGGGGACGAACACCGGGGAGCTGTTTTTT
CASSGGTNTGELFF
>TRBV18|15|few|NA|TRBJ1-5
TGTGCCAGCTCAGTAGGGGCTAGCAGCAATCAGCCCCAGCATTTT
CASSVGASSNQPQHF
>TRBV18|18|NA|NA|TRBJ2-1
TGTGCCAGCTCACCACCTTCTCCCGAGCGGCGGTCCTACAATGAGCAGTTCTTC
CASSPPSPERRSYNEQFF
>TRBV24-1|14|NA|NA|TRBJ2-1
TGTGCCACCAGTGATTTAACAGGGGGGGGAGAGCAGTTCTTC
CATSDLTGGGEQFF
>TRBV20-1|13|many|TRBD1|TRBJ2-7
TGCAGTGCTAGAAAACAGGGGGCCTACGAGCAGTACTTC
CSARKQGAYEQYF
>TRBV3-1|15|many|TRBD2|TRBJ2-1
TGTGCCAGCAGCCTTTCGGCGGGAGGAATCAATGAGCAGTTCTTC
CASSLSAGGINEQFF
>TRBV12-3/TRBV12-4|15|few|TRBD2|TRBJ2-2
TGTGCCAGCGCCCCAGGACTAGCTAGCACCGGGGAGCTGTTTTTT
CASAPGLASTGELFF